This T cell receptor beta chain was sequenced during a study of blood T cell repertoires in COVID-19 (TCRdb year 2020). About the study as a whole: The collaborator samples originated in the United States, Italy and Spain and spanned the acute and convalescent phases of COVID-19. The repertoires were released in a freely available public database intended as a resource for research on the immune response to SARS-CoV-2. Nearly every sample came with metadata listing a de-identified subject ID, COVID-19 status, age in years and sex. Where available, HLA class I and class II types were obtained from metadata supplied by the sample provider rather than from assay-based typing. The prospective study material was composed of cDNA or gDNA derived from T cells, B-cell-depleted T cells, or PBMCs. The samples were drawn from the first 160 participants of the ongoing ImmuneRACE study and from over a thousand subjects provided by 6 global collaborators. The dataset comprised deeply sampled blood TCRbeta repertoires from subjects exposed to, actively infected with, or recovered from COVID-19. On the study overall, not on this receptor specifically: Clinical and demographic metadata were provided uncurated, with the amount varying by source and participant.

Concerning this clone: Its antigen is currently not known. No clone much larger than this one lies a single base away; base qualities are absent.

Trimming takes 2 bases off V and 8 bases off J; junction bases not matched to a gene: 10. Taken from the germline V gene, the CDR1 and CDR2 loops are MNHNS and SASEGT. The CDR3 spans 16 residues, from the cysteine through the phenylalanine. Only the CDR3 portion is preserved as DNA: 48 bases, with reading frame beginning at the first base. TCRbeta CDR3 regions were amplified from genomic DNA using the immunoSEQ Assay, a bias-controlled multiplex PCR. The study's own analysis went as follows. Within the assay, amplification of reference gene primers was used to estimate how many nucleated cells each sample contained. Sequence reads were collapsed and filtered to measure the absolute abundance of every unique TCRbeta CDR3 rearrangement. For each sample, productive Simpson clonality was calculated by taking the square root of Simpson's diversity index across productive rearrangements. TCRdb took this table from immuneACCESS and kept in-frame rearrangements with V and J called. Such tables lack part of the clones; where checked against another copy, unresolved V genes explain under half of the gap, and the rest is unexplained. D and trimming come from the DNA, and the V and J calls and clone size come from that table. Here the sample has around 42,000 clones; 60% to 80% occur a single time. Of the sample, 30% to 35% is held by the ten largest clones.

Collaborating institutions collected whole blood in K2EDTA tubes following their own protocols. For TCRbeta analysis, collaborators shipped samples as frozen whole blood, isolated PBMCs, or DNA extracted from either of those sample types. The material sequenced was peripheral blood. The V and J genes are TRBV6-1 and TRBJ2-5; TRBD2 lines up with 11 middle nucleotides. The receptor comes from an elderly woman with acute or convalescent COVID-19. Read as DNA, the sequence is TGTGCCAGCAGTGAAAGCGGTAGCGGGAGGGCCTATACCCAGTACTTC. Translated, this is CASSESGSGRAYTQYF.